A selection of T cell receptor beta chains follows, all from one sample in a study of Ad26.COV2.S vaccination and SARS-CoV-2 variants. The data were produced by immunoSEQ multiplex PCR, yet TCRdb's version contains in-frame clones alone and is incomplete. The sample lists about 350,000 clones, about 87% occurring once. Specimen: peripheral blood, collected in a trial of Ad26.COV2.S vaccine versus placebo. The receptors derive from a person aged 18 to 59 who received the Ad26.COV2.S COVID-19 vaccine or a placebo. Both conserved end residues are part of each CDR3. The D gene is left open where the match is weak. Clone size is given for some rows only: seen once, a few or many times, or a class if the clone is expanded.

cdr3_aa cdr3_nt v_call clone_size d_call j_call
CASSYAGEAGEQYF TGTGCCAGCAGTTACGCAGGGGAGGCCGGCGAGCAGTACTTC TRBV6-5 NA NA TRBJ2-7
CASSLPLRDPQKDTQYF TGTGCCAGCAGCTTACCGCTTAGGGACCCACAGAAAGATACGCAGTATTTT TRBV21-1 NA NA TRBJ2-3
CASSYSRTGVSYQETQYF TGTGCCAGCAGTTACTCCCGGACAGGGGTCTCATACCAAGAGACCCAGTACTTC TRBV6-2/TRBV6-3 NA TRBD1 TRBJ2-5
CASSPTRPGAEAFF TGTGCCAGCAGTCCTACCAGGCCTGGGGCTGAAGCTTTCTTT TRBV6-5 few NA TRBJ1-1
CAISSVGQGSSGANVLTF TGTGCCATCAGTTCAGTTGGACAGGGGAGCTCTGGGGCCAACGTCCTGACTTTC TRBV10-3 NA TRBD1 TRBJ2-6
CAWRGQGNSPLHF TGTGCCTGGCGGGGACAGGGTAATTCACCCCTCCACTTT TRBV30 NA TRBD1 TRBJ1-6
CASSIGQASLYGYTF TGTGCCAGTAGTATAGGACAAGCGTCATTATATGGCTACACCTTC TRBV19 NA NA TRBJ1-2
CASSPGQQSGLQPQHF TGTGCCAGCAGCCCGGGACAGCAGAGTGGCCTTCAGCCCCAGCATTTT TRBV7-8 NA TRBD1 TRBJ1-5
CASSNHIGQGSYEQYF TGTGCCAGCAGTAATCATATAGGACAGGGGTCCTACGAGCAGTACTTC TRBV28 NA TRBD1 TRBJ2-7
CASSLVGQPNNSPLHF TGTGCCAGCAGCTTAGTAGGACAGCCAAATAATTCACCCCTCCACTTT TRBV7-6 NA NA TRBJ1-6
CASSVSRDSYEGYTF TGTGCCAGCAGCGTAAGCCGGGACAGCTATGAAGGCTACACCTTC TRBV7-2 NA TRBD1 TRBJ1-2
CASSLLPRTGAHQPQHF TGTGCCAGCAGTTTGTTACCACGTACAGGGGCCCATCAGCCCCAGCATTTT TRBV27 NA TRBD1 TRBJ1-5
CASSLVEGRYNGTF TGTGCCAGCAGCTTAGTAGAAGGGAGGTATAACGGCACCTTC TRBV7-2 NA NA TRBJ1-2
CASSVDGLAEETQYF TGTGCCAGCAGCGTAGACGGACTAGCGGAGGAGACCCAGTACTTC TRBV9 NA TRBD2 TRBJ2-5
CSASDRGAVQETQYF TGCAGTGCTAGTGACAGGGGCGCGGTCCAGGAGACCCAGTACTTC TRBV20-1 NA TRBD1 TRBJ2-5
CASSPVRSGPNKQYF TGTGCCAGCAGTCCGGTCCGTTCTGGACCAAATAAGCAGTACTTC TRBV2 NA NA TRBJ2-7
CASSPAPSEKLFF TGTGCCAGCAGCCCAGCCCCGTCTGAAAAACTGTTTTTT TRBV7-6 NA NA TRBJ1-4
CASTNSVGIDTIYF TGTGCCAGCACCAACTCGGTAGGGATCGACACCATATATTTT TRBV28 NA NA TRBJ1-3
CASSLGAPGTALIEAFF TGTGCCAGCAGTTTAGGGGCCCCCGGGACAGCACTAATAGAAGCTTTCTTT TRBV28 once TRBD1 TRBJ1-1
CASSLEAPTGELFF TGCGCCAGCAGCTTGGAGGCCCCCACCGGGGAGCTGTTTTTT TRBV5-1 once NA TRBJ2-2
CASRGWQDGYTF TGTGCCAGCCGAGGGTGGCAGGATGGCTACACCTTC TRBV7-3 NA NA TRBJ1-2
CASSPPRGSLYEQYF TGTGCCAGCAGCCCCCCGCGGGGATCTCTCTACGAGCAGTACTTC TRBV3-1/TRBV3-2 NA NA TRBJ2-7
CASSLEGRPQREQFF TGTGCCAGCAGCTTGGAGGGTCGCCCTCAACGTGAGCAGTTCTTC TRBV7-2 NA NA TRBJ2-1
CASSPGTGTNEQYF TGTGCCAGCAGCCCTGGGACAGGGACTAACGAGCAGTACTTC TRBV7-3 NA TRBD1 TRBJ2-7
CASSPLAGTSYNEQFF TGTGCCAGCAGTCCCTTAGCGGGTACCTCATACAATGAGCAGTTCTTC TRBV28 NA TRBD2 TRBJ2-1
CASSLVTGFEQYF TGTGCCAGCAGCTTGGTAACAGGGTTCGAGCAGTACTTC TRBV5-6 NA NA TRBJ2-7
CASSSPLLPQHF TGTGCCAGCAGTTCTCCCCTCCTCCCCCAGCATTTT TRBV6-2/TRBV6-3 NA NA TRBJ1-5
CASSPDRVNTGELFF TGTGCCAGCAGTCCCGACAGGGTGAACACCGGGGAGCTGTTTTTT TRBV28 NA TRBD1 TRBJ2-2
CASKFSVNEKLFF TGTGCCAGCAAGTTTTCGGTGAATGAAAAACTGTTTTTT TRBV6-5 NA NA TRBJ1-4
CASSHLGGTNEKLFF TGTGCCAGCAGCCACTTAGGGGGAACGAATGAAAAACTGTTTTTT TRBV6-5 NA NA TRBJ1-4
CASSRRDRGKGSYNEQFF TGTGCCAGCAGCCGAAGGGACAGGGGAAAAGGGTCCTACAATGAGCAGTTCTTC TRBV7-9 NA TRBD1 TRBJ2-1
CASSVARRGIGNSPLHF TGTGCCAGCAGCGTAGCGCGCAGGGGAATAGGTAATTCACCCCTCCACTTT TRBV9 NA NA TRBJ1-6
CASSPPQVNQPQHF TGTGCCAGTAGTCCCCCCCAAGTAAATCAGCCCCAGCATTTT TRBV19 NA NA TRBJ1-5
CASSLEGRETQYF TGTGCCAGCAGCTTAGAGGGGAGGGAGACCCAGTACTTC TRBV7-2 NA NA TRBJ2-5
CASSSTGNQPQHF TGCGCCAGCAGCTCGACAGGGAATCAGCCCCAGCATTTT TRBV5-1 NA TRBD1 TRBJ1-5
CASSLNPPAFF TGTGCCAGCTCCCTAAATCCCCCAGCTTTCTTT TRBV2 NA NA TRBJ1-1
CATSRGSMNTEAFF TGTGCCACCTCGCGGGGTTCTATGAACACTGAAGCTTTCTTT TRBV10-3 NA NA TRBJ1-1
CASGTGEGQPQHF TGTGCCAGCGGGACAGGGGAGGGTCAGCCCCAGCATTTT TRBV6-4 NA TRBD1 TRBJ1-5
CASSYVSYSNQPQHF TGTGCCAGCAGTTACGTCTCATATAGCAATCAGCCCCAGCATTTT TRBV6-6 many NA TRBJ1-5
CASGQGIGNTIYF TGTGCCAGCGGACAGGGGATCGGAAACACCATATATTTT TRBV12-3/TRBV12-4 NA TRBD1 TRBJ1-3
CASSLSGGREKLFF TGTGCCAGCAGTTTGTCAGGGGGGAGGGAAAAACTGTTTTTT TRBV28 NA TRBD1 TRBJ1-4
CASSQGQGGEKLFF TGTGCCAGCAGCCAAGGACAGGGGGGTGAAAAACTGTTTTTT TRBV7-9 NA TRBD1 TRBJ1-4
CASSLGYRGASGANVLTF TGTGCCAGCAGCTTAGGGTACAGGGGGGCCTCTGGGGCCAACGTCCTGACTTTC TRBV7-6 NA TRBD1 TRBJ2-6
CASSPVGVTGELFF TGTGCCAGCAGCCCGGTAGGGGTAACCGGGGAGCTGTTTTTT TRBV7-3 NA NA TRBJ2-2
CASRGGEYAEAFF TGTGCCAGTAGGGGAGGGGAGTATGCTGAAGCTTTCTTT TRBV19 NA NA TRBJ1-1
CASSLELGEAYEQYF TGTGCCAGCAGCTTAGAGCTAGGCGAGGCCTACGAGCAGTACTTC TRBV7-9 NA NA TRBJ2-7
CASSMARGSYEQYF TGTGCCAGTAGTATGGCCAGGGGCTCCTACGAGCAGTACTTC TRBV19 NA NA TRBJ2-7
CASSPGQANYGYTF TGCGCCAGCAGCCCTGGACAGGCCAACTATGGCTACACCTTC TRBV5-1 once TRBD1 TRBJ1-2
CASSPVQGSDIQYF TGCGCCAGCAGCCCTGTACAGGGGTCAGACATTCAGTACTTC TRBV5-1 NA TRBD1 TRBJ2-4
CASRIGTSGRDEQFF TGTGCCAGCAGAATAGGGACTAGCGGGCGAGATGAGCAGTTCTTC TRBV3-1/TRBV3-2 NA TRBD2 TRBJ2-1
CASSATSQGAQYF TGTGCCAGCAGCGCCACCTCCCAGGGAGCGCAGTACTTC TRBV9 NA NA TRBJ2-7